This T cell receptor (beta chain) was captured in a study of cytomegalovirus exposure and HLA in healthy donors. Donors sampled were nominally healthy, though unrecorded immune exposures were likely. V was trimmed by 0 bases and J by 1 base, leaving 15 bases between them. This CDR3 is 17 amino acids long. Germline V gene data show CDR1 as LGHNA and CDR2 as YSLEER. Study results and caveats: Cytomegalovirus association was listed for approximately 150 TCR beta chains. Diagnosis of cytomegalovirus status made by the classifier reportedly showed high specificity and sensitivity. A later analysis found that most CMV-associated TCR beta chains appeared HLA-restricted.

In regard to this clone: What it binds is unknown.

With 60 Vbeta and 13 Jbeta primers, the PCR was carried out. Generated by immunoSEQ multiplex PCR, the TCRdb table keeps only in-frame clones and is missing some. The sample includes about 94,000 clones, more than 65% of them seen just once. The source is a human donor in good health. The chain employs TRBV4-3 and TRBJ1-2, with D unclear. Sequencing used PBMCs. The CDR3 here is CASSQDLSREFNYGYTF. The CDR3 DNA follows: TGCGCCAGCAGCCAAGATCTTTCCCGTGAGTTTAACTATGGCTACACCTTC.